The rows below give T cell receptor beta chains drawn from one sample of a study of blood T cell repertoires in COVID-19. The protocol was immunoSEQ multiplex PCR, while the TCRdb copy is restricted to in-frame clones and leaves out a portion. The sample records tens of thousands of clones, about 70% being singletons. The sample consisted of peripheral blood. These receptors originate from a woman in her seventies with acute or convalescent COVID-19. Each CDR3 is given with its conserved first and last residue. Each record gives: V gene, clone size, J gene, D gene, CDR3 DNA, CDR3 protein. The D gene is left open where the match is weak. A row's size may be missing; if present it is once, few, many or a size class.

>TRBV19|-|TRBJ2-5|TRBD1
TGTGCCAGTCGGGGGACAGGGAGGTTGGGTTTAGAGACCCAGTACTTC
CASRGTGRLGLETQYF
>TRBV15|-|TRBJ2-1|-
TGTGCCACCAGCAGAGGGGGGCGCGCCTACAATGAGCAGTTCTTC
CATSRGGRAYNEQFF
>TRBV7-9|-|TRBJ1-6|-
TGTGCCAGCAGCCCCCAGGGGTTAGACCGGATCGGCTCACCCCTCCACTTT
CASSPQGLDRIGSPLHF
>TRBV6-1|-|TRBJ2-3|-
TGTGCCAGCAGTGAGGGGGAGGCGCAGTATTTT
CASSEGEAQYF
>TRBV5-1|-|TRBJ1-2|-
TGCGCCAGCAGCCCCGACGCCCCTTTCGGGGGGCTCTATGGCTACACCTTC
CASSPDAPFGGLYGYTF
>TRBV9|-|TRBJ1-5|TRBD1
TGTGCCAGCAGCCCAGGGGCGCAGGGGGCATATAGCAATCAGCCCCAGCATTTT
CASSPGAQGAYSNQPQHF
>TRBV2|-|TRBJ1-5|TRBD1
TGTGCCAGCAGTCCAAACAGGGGACAGGAGCCCCAGCATTTT
CASSPNRGQEPQHF
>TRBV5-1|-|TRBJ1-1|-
TGCGCCAGCAGCTTGGGCATTTCGGGTATGACTGAAGCTTTCTTT
CASSLGISGMTEAFF
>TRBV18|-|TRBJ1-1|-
TGTGCCAGCTCCTGGGCACAGAACACTGAAGCTTTCTTT
CASSWAQNTEAFF
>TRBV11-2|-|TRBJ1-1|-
TGTGCCAGCAGCTTAGATTTGGGGGGGATCACTGAAGCTTTCTTT
CASSLDLGGITEAFF
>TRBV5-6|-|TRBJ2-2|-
TGTGCCAGCAGCTTGGCAGGATCCATCACCGGGGAGCTGTTTTTT
CASSLAGSITGELFF
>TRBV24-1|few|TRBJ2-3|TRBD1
TGTGCCACCAGTGATTTGCAACAGGGGGCGCGAGATACGCAGTATTTT
CATSDLQQGARDTQYF
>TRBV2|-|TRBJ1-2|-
TGTGCCAGCAGTGGCCACAGGGAGGGTGGCTACACCTTC
CASSGHREGGYTF
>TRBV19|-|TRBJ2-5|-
TGTGCCAGTAGTTCCACCCAAGGGGACTTCGAGACCCAGTACTTC
CASSSTQGDFETQYF
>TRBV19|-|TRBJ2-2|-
TGTGCCTGTACCGGGACACCTAACACCGGGGAGCTGTTTTTT
CACTGTPNTGELFF
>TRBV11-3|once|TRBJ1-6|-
TGTGCCAGCAGCTCTCCCAATTCACCCCTCCACTTT
CASSSPNSPLHF
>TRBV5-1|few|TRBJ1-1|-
TGCGCCAGCAGCGCGACACTGAACACTGAAGCTTTCTTT
CASSATLNTEAFF